Below are 19 T cell receptor beta chains sequenced from a single sample in a study of T cells after yellow fever vaccination. Each CDR3 protein gets one entry after TCRdb re-called the 5' RACE reads with MiXCR. The table includes over 150,000 distinct CDR3 sequences, 5.5% to 8% detected once. The material was CD4+ T cells sorted from PBMCs, obtained on the day of the first yellow fever vaccination. The source is a man aged 18 to 35 who received the YFV17D yellow fever vaccine.

This clonotype was seen at least ten times. The genes are TRBV5-5 and TRBJ2-5; D gene uncertain. The germline gives CDR1 SGHKS, CDR2 YYEKEE (reference sequence). Deletions cut 0 bases from V and 1 base from J, with 10 bases between. The CDR3 loop spans 15 amino acids. DNA of the CDR3: TGTGCCAGCAGCTTGGGTCCGGCCAGCCAAGAGACCCAGTACTTC. Residues: CASSLGPASQETQYF.

V gene TRBV7-2 combines with J gene TRBJ2-3; D is possibly TRBD2 (7 bases). CDR1 and CDR2 (germline): SGHTA, FQGNSA. The CDR3 has 16 residues. Trimming left V 4 bases short and J 5 bases short, with 19 bases between. CDR3 bases: TGTGCCAGCAGCTCCTATGGGGGGGCCCGAGGAGATACGCAGTATTTT. It encodes CASSSYGGARGDTQYF. Full variable domain (missing parts from reference TRBV7-2 and TRBJ2-3): GAGVSQSPSNKVTEKGKDVELRCDPISGHTALYWYRQSLGQGLEFLIYFQGNSAPDKSGLPSDRFSAERTGGSVSTLTIQRTQQEDSAVYLCASSSYGGARGDTQYFGPGTRLTVL.

In its sample, this clonotype was seen a few times. Here the CDR3 reads CASRPPFLHPTDTQYF. The CDR3 nucleotides read TGCGCCAGCAGGCCCCCTTTTTTGCACCCCACAGATACGCAGTATTTT. This chain links TRBV5-1 with TRBJ2-3, with D unresolved. The CDR3 sequence is 16 residues long. Trimming took off 5 bases at V and 2 bases at J, with 18 bases between the two ends. Germline V gives CDR1 SGHRS, CDR2 YFSETQ. The full variable domain, rest sourced from reference TRBV5-1 and TRBJ2-3, is KAGVTQTPRYLIKTRGQQVTLSCSPISGHRSVSWYQQTPGQGLQFLFEYFSETQRNKGNFPGRFSGRQFSNSRSEMNVSTLELGDSALYLCASRPPFLHPTDTQYFGPGTRLTVL.

This clonotype was counted at least ten times. The CDR3 loop reads CAITGQGANEQFF. DNA of the CDR3: TGTGCCATCACCGGACAGGGGGCCAATGAGCAGTTCTTC. The chain joins TRBV10-3 to TRBJ2-1, with TRBD1 matching 11 bases. Germline CDR1 ENHRY, CDR2 SYGVKD. V shed 7 bases, J shed 6 bases, and the junction held 2 bases outside the gene matches. The CDR3 length is 13 residues.

Ten or more counts support this clonotype. The chain employs TRBV27 and TRBJ2-7, with D uncertain. Between the trimmed V and J ends, which lost 5 bases and 0 bases, there was a span of 11 bases. Germline-derived CDR1 and CDR2 are MNHEY and SMNVEV (reference sequence). The CDR3 extends over 14 amino acids. The CDR3 DNA follows: TGTGCCAGCAGTCCGCTGAAGGGCTCCTACGAGCAGTACGTC. Translated, it gives CASSPLKGSYEQYV.

The chain joins TRBV20-1 to TRBJ2-1, with D perhaps TRBD2 (6 bases). Germline CDR1 reads DFQATT; CDR2 reads SNEGSKA (reference sequence). V shed 6 bases and J shed 5 bases, with 11 bases lying between them. This CDR3 spans 12 amino acids. In DNA, the CDR3 is TGCAGTGCCGTTCCGGGGGACAATGAGCAGTTCTTC. Translating gives CSAVPGDNEQFF.

The CDR3 DNA sequence: TGCGCCAGCAGCTTCGGGACAGATAATGAAAAACTGTTTTTT. This codes for CASSFGTDNEKLFF. The chain employs TRBV5-1 and TRBJ1-4; 7 positions agree with TRBD1. The CDR3 is 14 amino acids. CDR1 is SGHRS, CDR2 YFSETQ, per germline. V shed 2 bases, J shed 4 bases, and the junction held 2 bases outside the gene matches. Full variable domain (missing parts from reference TRBV5-1 and TRBJ1-4): KAGVTQTPRYLIKTRGQQVTLSCSPISGHRSVSWYQQTPGQGLQFLFEYFSETQRNKGNFPGRFSGRQFSNSRSEMNVSTLELGDSALYLCASSFGTDNEKLFFGSGTQLSVL.

The chain links TRBV6-6 to TRBJ1-2; 7 nucleotides align to TRBD1. Germline values: CDR1 MNHNY, CDR2 SVGAGI (reference sequence). The J segment lost 8 bases and the V segment lost 7 bases, leaving 7 bases of the junction unmatched. The CDR3 consists of 12 residues. Here the CDR3 DNA reads TGTGCCAGCAAAGAGGGGGCGATCGGCTACACCTTC. Translated, it gives CASKEGAIGYTF.

In this sample, this clonotype turned up many times. The V call is TRBV5-1, the J call TRBJ1-4; D unresolved. The germline V gene has CDR1 SGHRS and CDR2 YFSETQ. The CDR3 has 11 residues. Trimming stripped 2 bases from V and 8 bases from J, with 4 bases between. The CDR3 nucleotides read TGCGCCAGCAGCTTTTACGAAAAACTGTTTTTT. Its protein product is CASSFYEKLFF.

This chain uses TRBV12-3 or TRBV12-4 with TRBJ2-1; the match to TRBD2 covers 8 bases. The CDR3 extends over 15 amino acids. V lost 3 bases, J lost 6 bases, and 7 bases stayed unmatched. The DNA of the CDR3 is TGTGCCAGCAGTTTTCAAGCGGGGGCGGGCAATGAGCAGTTCTTC. As protein: CASSFQAGAGNEQFF.

The chain employs TRBV20-1 and TRBJ2-7, with 9 nucleotides matching TRBD1. Trimming at V came to 6 bases and at J to 1 base, leaving 1 base not matched to a gene. The CDR3 loop spans 12 amino acids. CDR1 DFQATT and CDR2 SNEGSKA come from the germline V gene (reference sequence). The CDR3, as DNA: TGCAGTGCGGACAGGGGATCCTACGAGCAGTACGTC. Translation gives CSADRGSYEQYV.

The chain combines TRBV5-1 with TRBJ2-2; TRBD1 agrees at 9 bases. The V and J ends lost 5 bases and 6 bases, in that order; junction bases with no gene match: 8. Germline CDR1 SGHRS, CDR2 YFSETQ. The CDR3 length is 15 residues. CDR3 region: CASSSGTGWPGELFF. The CDR3 DNA reads as TGCGCCAGCAGTTCCGGGACAGGGTGGCCCGGGGAGCTGTTTTTT.

This clonotype was seen at least ten times. The genes are TRBV18 and TRBJ2-1; 11 nucleotides line up with TRBD2. The CDR3 has 14 amino acids. Germline CDR1 KGHSH, CDR2 LQKENI. The ends lost 6 bases at V and 9 bases at J; junction bases unmatched: 7. CDR3 region: CASSLAGGKIEQFF. As DNA, the CDR3 is TGTGCCAGCTCTCTAGCGGGGGGCAAAATTGAGCAGTTCTTC.

The rearrangement uses TRBV11-2 and TRBJ2-2; no firm D call. Germline V gene data show CDR1 as SGHAT and CDR2 as FQNNGV. The CDR3 contains 15 residues. V shed 6 bases and J shed 1 base, with 12 bases lying between them. CDR3 region: CASRRPGRNTGELFF. CDR3 DNA sequence: TGTGCCAGCAGGAGACCTGGAAGGAACACCGGGGAGCTGTTTTTT.

There are many counts of this clonotype. This chain connects TRBV24-1 to TRBJ2-2; possibly TRBD1 for D (5 bases). The CDR3 runs to 15 residues. V was shortened by 9 bases and J by 2 bases, with 15 bases between the two germline ends. Per the germline V gene, CDR1 is KGHDR and CDR2 is SFDVKD. CDR3 in amino acids: CATGAFDGNTGELFF. The CDR3 bases are TGTGCCACCGGGGCGTTTGACGGAAACACCGGGGAGCTGTTTTTT.

Here the CDR3 reads CASSMEWQAIEQFF. CDR3 sequence (DNA): TGTGCCAGTAGTATGGAATGGCAGGCGATTGAGCAGTTCTTC. V usage is TRBV19 and J usage is TRBJ2-1; D remains ambiguous. Trimming took 3 bases from V and 9 from J, leaving 15 bases between them. The CDR3 spans 14 residues. Per germline, CDR1 LNHDA and CDR2 SQIVND (reference sequence).

This clonotype was detected many times. Here the CDR3 reads CASSPPSDYTQYF. The DNA for the CDR3 is TGTGCCAGCTCACCACCGTCCGATTACACGCAGTATTTT. The rearrangement joins TRBV18 to TRBJ2-3; the D is unclear. The ends were cut back, 0 bases at V and 9 bases at J, with 10 bases in the middle. CDR3 size: 13 residues. The V gene's germline CDR1 is KGHSH and CDR2 LQKENI.

This clonotype was seen repeatedly, ten times or more. The chain joins TRBV4-1 to TRBJ1-2; D gene unclear. The CDR3 is 12 amino acids. Trimming took 1 base from V and 8 from J, leaving 8 bases between them. CDR1 MGHRA and CDR2 YSYEKL come from the germline V gene. This CDR3 reads CASSQGTVGYTF. The CDR3 region has the DNA TGCGCCAGCAGCCAAGGAACAGTCGGCTACACCTTC.

This clonotype was observed many times. The V and J genes are TRBV5-1 and TRBJ2-5; TRBD1 aligns across 7 bases. J was trimmed by 1 base and V by 4 bases; bases with no gene match: 4. The CDR3 runs 14 residues. CDR1 SGHRS and CDR2 YFSETQ come from the germline V gene. The CDR3 sequence is CASSPGQTQETQYF. CDR3 DNA: TGCGCCAGCAGCCCGGGACAGACCCAAGAGACCCAGTACTTC.